One sample yielded the 7 T cell receptor beta chains listed below, sequenced in a study of vaccination and CD4 T cells after COVID-19. Treatment meaning: approximately nine-day PBMC culture with coronavirus spike peptide pools or control peptides (ViraFEST assay). These receptors' targets are unknown. Oncomine TCR Beta short-read sequencing was applied to DNA from cultured CD4+ T cells. A single record per CDR3 protein comes from TCRdb applying MiXCR to the PCR reads. The repertoire has just under 20,000 distinct CDR3 sequences, around 43% of them found once; the top ten carry 4% to 4.5%. Source: CD4+ T cells from blood, cultured in vitro, taken before SARS-CoV-2 vaccination. The source of these receptors is a human donor who had recovered from COVID-19.

The V and J genes are TRBV19 and TRBJ2-5; D remains ambiguous. This CDR3 spans 14 amino acids. Between the trimmed V and J ends, which lost 3 bases and 5 bases, there was a span of 13 bases. CDR1 and CDR2 (germline): LNHDA, SQIVND (reference sequence). The CDR3 DNA follows: TGTGCCAGTAGTATTAATCGAGACTTGGAGACCCAGTACTTC. Translated: CASSINRDLETQYF.

The V gene is TRBV19, the J gene TRBJ1-1; TRBD1 matches at 7 bases. CDR1 and CDR2 from the germline V gene are LNHDA and SQIVND (reference sequence). This CDR3 has 15 amino acids. V lost 5 bases, J lost 0 bases, and 6 bases stayed unmatched. The chain's CDR3 is CASSPRDRMNTEAFF. The CDR3 region has the DNA TGTGCCAGTAGTCCGAGGGACAGAATGAACACTGAAGCTTTCTTT.

The CDR3 coding sequence is TGTGCCAGCCAGACAGGGGATTCCTATAATTCACCCCTCCACTTT. As protein: CASQTGDSYNSPLHF. This chain uses TRBV19 with TRBJ1-6, with TRBD1 matching 8 bases. Trimming removed 9 bases from V and 1 base from J; junction bases left unmatched: 5. Germline assignment: CDR1 LNHDA and CDR2 SQIVND (reference sequence). The CDR3 spans 15 residues.

V usage is TRBV24-1 and J usage is TRBJ2-5; TRBD1 or TRBD2 may be the D gene (6 bases each). V lost 4 bases to trimming and J lost 5 bases, with 13 bases between them. Germline-derived CDR1 and CDR2 are KGHDR and SFDVKD. The CDR3 length is 14 residues. This CDR3 is CATSDRRGRETQYF. CDR3 sequence (DNA): TGTGCCACCAGTGACCGACGGGGGCGGGAGACCCAGTACTTC.

V usage is TRBV7-7 and J usage is TRBJ2-2; D is perhaps TRBD1 or TRBD2 (5 bases each). Germline loops: CDR1 SSHAT, CDR2 FNYEAQ (reference sequence). Trimming took off 5 bases at V and 5 bases at J, with 12 bases between the two ends. This CDR3 region has 14 residues. The CDR3 loop is CASSPFGGTGELFF. CDR3 DNA sequence: TGTGCCAGCAGCCCGTTTGGGGGTACCGGGGAGCTGTTTTTT.

This chain joins TRBV7-3 and TRBJ1-6; D is ambiguous. The CDR3 runs 13 residues. The germline V gene encodes CDR1 SGHTA and CDR2 FQGTGA. V was cut by 3 bases and J by 7 bases, with 7 bases left in between. The CDR3 reads CASSFQANSPLHF. In nucleotides, the CDR3 is TGTGCCAGCAGCTTCCAGGCGAATTCACCCCTCCACTTT. The whole variable domain, filled in from reference TRBV7-3 and TRBJ1-6, reads GAGVSQTPSNKVTEKGKYVELRCDPISGHTALYWYRQSLGQGPEFLIYFQGTGAADDSGLPNDRFFAVRPEGSVSTLKIQRTERGDSAVYLCASSFQANSPLHFGNGTRLTVT.

The V call is TRBV4-1, the J call TRBJ1-2, with D unresolved. This CDR3 has 14 amino acids. Trimming removed 1 base from V and 7 bases from J, with 13 bases in between. The germline V gene encodes CDR1 MGHRA and CDR2 YSYEKL. The CDR3 protein is CASSQGSLGSGYTF. CDR3 nucleotides: TGCGCCAGCAGCCAAGGGTCTTTAGGGTCTGGCTACACCTTC.